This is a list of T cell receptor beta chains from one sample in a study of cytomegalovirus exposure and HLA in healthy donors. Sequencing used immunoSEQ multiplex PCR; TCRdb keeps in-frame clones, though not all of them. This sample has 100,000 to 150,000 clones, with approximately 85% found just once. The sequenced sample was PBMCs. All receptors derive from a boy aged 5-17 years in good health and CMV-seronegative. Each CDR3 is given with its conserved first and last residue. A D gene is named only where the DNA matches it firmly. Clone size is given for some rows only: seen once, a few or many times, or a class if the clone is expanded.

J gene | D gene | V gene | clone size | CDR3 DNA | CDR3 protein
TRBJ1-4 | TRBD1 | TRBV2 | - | TGTGCCAGCAGCGTGGACAGGGGCGGAAAACTGTTTTTT | CASSVDRGGKLFF
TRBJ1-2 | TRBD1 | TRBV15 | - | TGTGCCACCAGCAGCCGACAGGGTAATTATGGCTACACCTTC | CATSSRQGNYGYTF
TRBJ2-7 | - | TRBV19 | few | TGTGCCAGTAGTACCCTCCGGGGGTTGGACTACGAGCAGTACTTC | CASSTLRGLDYEQYF
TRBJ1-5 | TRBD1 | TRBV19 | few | TGTGCCAGTAGTATCTCGGACAGGGGGCTTCAGCCCCAGCATTTT | CASSISDRGLQPQHF
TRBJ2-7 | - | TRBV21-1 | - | TGTGCCAGCAGCAAAGGAGGACAGGACACCTACGAGCAGTACTTC | CASSKGGQDTYEQYF
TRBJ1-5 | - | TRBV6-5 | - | TGTGCCAGCAGTACAGAAAACCAGCCCCAGCATTTT | CASSTENQPQHF
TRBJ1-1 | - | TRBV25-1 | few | TGTGCCAGCAGTGGAGTGAACACTGAAGCTTTCTTT | CASSGVNTEAFF
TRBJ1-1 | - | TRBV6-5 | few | TGTGCCAGCAGCTACGGACAGAACACTGAAGCTTTCTTT | CASSYGQNTEAFF
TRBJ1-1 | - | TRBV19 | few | TGTGCCAGTTTTTGGGGGGGCTCGGACACTGAAGCTTTCTTT | CASFWGGSDTEAFF
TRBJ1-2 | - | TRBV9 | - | TGTGCCAGCAGCGGAGGACATATCTATGGCTACACCTTC | CASSGGHIYGYTF
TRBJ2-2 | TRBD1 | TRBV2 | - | TGTGCCAGCAGGTGGACAGGGGCATATTCCGGGGAGCTGTTTTTT | CASRWTGAYSGELFF
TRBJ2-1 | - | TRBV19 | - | TGTGCCAGTAGCGCGCGGGACAATGAGCAGTTCTTC | CASSARDNEQFF
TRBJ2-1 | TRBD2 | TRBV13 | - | TGTGCCAGCAGCTTCAGAGCGGGGGGTAGGAATGAGCAGTTCTTC | CASSFRAGGRNEQFF
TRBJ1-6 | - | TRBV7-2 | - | TGTGCCAGCAGCACCGGACAGATTAATTATAATTCACCCCTCCACTTT | CASSTGQINYNSPLHF
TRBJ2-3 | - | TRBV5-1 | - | TGCGCCAGCAGGGACATTGGCACAGATACGCAGTATTTT | CASRDIGTDTQYF
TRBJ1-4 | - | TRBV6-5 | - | TGTGCCAGCAGTTACTCGAACGGGGGGGCGGGGGAAAAACTGTTTTTT | CASSYSNGGAGEKLFF
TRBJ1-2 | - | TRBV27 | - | TGTGCCAGCAGTTCCCAAAGGACAGTTAACTATGGCTACACCTTC | CASSSQRTVNYGYTF
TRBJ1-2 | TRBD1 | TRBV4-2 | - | TGTGCCAGCAGCCAAGTAAACTCCGGGACAGGGGGCTTCCACTATGGCTACACCTTC | CASSQVNSGTGGFHYGYTF
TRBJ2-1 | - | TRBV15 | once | TGTGCCACCAGCAACCAACAGGGCTATGAGCAGTTCTTC | CATSNQQGYEQFF
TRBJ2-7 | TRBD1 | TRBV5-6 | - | TGTGCCAGCAGCAAACCTGGGACAGGGACTTTCTACGAGCAGTACTTC | CASSKPGTGTFYEQYF
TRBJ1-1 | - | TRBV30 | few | TGTGCCTACACTCGAGGGGCAGGGGACACTGAAGCTTTCTTT | CAYTRGAGDTEAFF
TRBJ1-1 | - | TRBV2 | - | TGTGCCAGCAGTGAAGCGGCGGATGGTTTCTTT | CASSEAADGFF
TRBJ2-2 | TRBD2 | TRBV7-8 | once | TGTGCCAGCAGCTTAGCGGGGGGGCGGGAGGGGACCGGGGAGCTGTTTTTT | CASSLAGGREGTGELFF
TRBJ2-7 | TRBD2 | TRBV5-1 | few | TGCGCCAGCAGCCGGGGGGGGGCCTACGAGCAGTACTTC | CASSRGGAYEQYF
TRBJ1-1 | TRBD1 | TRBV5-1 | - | TGCGCCAGCAGCTTGCACAGGGGATTTAGGGAAGCTTTCTTT | CASSLHRGFREAFF
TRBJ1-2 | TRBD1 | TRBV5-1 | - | TGCGCCAGGAAGGGACAGGGCAGAACGTATGGCTACCCCTTC | CARKGQGRTYGYPF
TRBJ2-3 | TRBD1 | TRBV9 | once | TGTGCCAGCAGCGTAAATGGACAGGGGTTTTCAGATACGCAGTATTTT | CASSVNGQGFSDTQYF
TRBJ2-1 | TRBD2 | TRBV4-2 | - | TGTGCCAGCAGCCAAGAAGCGGGAGGGTCCTACAATGAGCAGTTCTTC | CASSQEAGGSYNEQFF
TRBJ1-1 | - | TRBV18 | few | TGTGCCAGCTCACCCGGACACCGTAACACTGAAGCTTTCTTT | CASSPGHRNTEAFF
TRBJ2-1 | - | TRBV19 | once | TGTGCCAGTAGTATTCTGCAGGGATCTGGCAATGAGCAGTTCTTC | CASSILQGSGNEQFF
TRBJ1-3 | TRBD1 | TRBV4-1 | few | TGCGCCAGCAGCCCTTTACAGGGGACTGGAAACACCATATATTTT | CASSPLQGTGNTIYF
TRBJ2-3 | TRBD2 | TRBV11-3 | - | TGTGCCAGCAGCAAAGGTTCGTTAGCGGGAAGAGATACGCAGTATTTT | CASSKGSLAGRDTQYF
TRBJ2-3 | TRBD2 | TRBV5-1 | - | TGCGCCAGCAGCGGACTAGCGGGTTCTAGCACAGATACGCAGTATTTT | CASSGLAGSSTDTQYF
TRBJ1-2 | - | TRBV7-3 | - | TGTGCCAGCAGCCCTCGGGAGGGGCCCCCCTTCTATGGCTACACCTTC | CASSPREGPPFYGYTF
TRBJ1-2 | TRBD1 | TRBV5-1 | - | TGCGCCAGCAGCTTGGCCGGGGGGACAGGGGGCTCTGGCTACACCTTC | CASSLAGGTGGSGYTF
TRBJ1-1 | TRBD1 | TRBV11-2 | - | TGTGCCAGCACCCACGGACAGGGAGCTTTCTTT | CASTHGQGAFF
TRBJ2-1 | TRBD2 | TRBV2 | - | TGTGCCAGCAGGACTAGCGGGCTTGAGCAGTTCTTC | CASRTSGLEQFF
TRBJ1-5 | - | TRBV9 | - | TGTGCCAGCTCCGAGGGAGGGTGGGGCAATCAGCCCCAGCATTTT | CASSEGGWGNQPQHF
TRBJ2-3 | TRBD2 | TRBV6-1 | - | TGTGCCAGCAGTGAAGGACTAGCGCATATCACAGATACGCAGTATTTT | CASSEGLAHITDTQYF
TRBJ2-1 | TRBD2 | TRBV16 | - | TGTGCCAGCAGCCAAACTGGCGGGGGGTACGCGAATGAGCAGTTCTTC | CASSQTGGGYANEQFF
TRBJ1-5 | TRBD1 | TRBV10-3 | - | TGTGCCATCAGGGAACAGGGGAACAATCAGCCCCAGCATTTT | CAIREQGNNQPQHF
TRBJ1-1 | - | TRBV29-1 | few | TGCAGCGTTGCGGTACTTGGTGAAGCTTTCTTT | CSVAVLGEAFF
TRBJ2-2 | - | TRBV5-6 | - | TGTGCCAGCAGCTTGGGATCCCTCTCGGCGGGCACCGGGGAGCTGTTTTTT | CASSLGSLSAGTGELFF
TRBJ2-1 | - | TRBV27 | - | TGTGCCAGCAGTTTATTGGGCGTTACTTTAAACAATGAGCAGTTCTTC | CASSLLGVTLNNEQFF
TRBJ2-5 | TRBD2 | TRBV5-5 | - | TGTGCCAGCAGCTTGGGGCTAGCGGGGTTTGTCCAAGAGACCCAGTACTTC | CASSLGLAGFVQETQYF
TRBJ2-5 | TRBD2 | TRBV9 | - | TGTGCCAGCAGCGGGCCTAGCGGAGAGACCCAGTACTTC | CASSGPSGETQYF
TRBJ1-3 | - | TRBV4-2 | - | TGTGCCAGCAGCCAAGGTTGGCCGCTCTCTGGAAACACCATATATTTT | CASSQGWPLSGNTIYF
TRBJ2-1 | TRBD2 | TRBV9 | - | TGTGCCAGCAGCGCGAGCGGGAGGGCCGAATACAATGAGCAGTTCTTC | CASSASGRAEYNEQFF
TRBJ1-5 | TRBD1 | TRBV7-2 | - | TGTGCCAGCGCAATTACAGGGGTAGGTCAGCCCCAGCATTTT | CASAITGVGQPQHF
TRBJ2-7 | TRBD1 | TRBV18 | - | TGTGCCAGCTCACCACAACAGGGGGCGTTCTACGAGCAGTACTTC | CASSPQQGAFYEQYF
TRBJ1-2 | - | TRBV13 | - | TGTGCCAGCAGCTTAGCTACCCTCGGGGGCTACACCTTC | CASSLATLGGYTF
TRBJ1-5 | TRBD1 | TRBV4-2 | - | TGTGCCAGCAGCCGGACGACAGGGGCTGGCAATCAGCCCCAGCATTTT | CASSRTTGAGNQPQHF
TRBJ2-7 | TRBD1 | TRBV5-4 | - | TGTGCCAGCAGCTGGGACAGCTACGAGCAGTACTTC | CASSWDSYEQYF
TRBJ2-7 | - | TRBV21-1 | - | TGTGCCAGCAGCAAAATGGGCCAAAGACACGAGCAGTACTTC | CASSKMGQRHEQYF
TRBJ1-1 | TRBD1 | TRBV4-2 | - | TGTGCCAGCAGCCAAGAGTCAGGGGGCGACACTGAAGCTTTCTTT | CASSQESGGDTEAFF
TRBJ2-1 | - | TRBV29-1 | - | TGCAGCGGGTGGACGGTCGGGGATGAGCAGTTCTTC | CSGWTVGDEQFF
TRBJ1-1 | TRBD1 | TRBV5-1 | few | TGCGCCAGCAGCCTCGGGACAGGGGCTGGGGACACTGAAGCTTTCTTT | CASSLGTGAGDTEAFF
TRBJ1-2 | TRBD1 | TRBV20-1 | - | TGCAGTGCTACTAGGGGGCATGGCTACACCTTC | CSATRGHGYTF
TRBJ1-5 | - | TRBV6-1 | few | TGTGCCAGCAGTGAAGGTCGACACAGTAGCAATCAGCCCCAGCATTTT | CASSEGRHSSNQPQHF